This T cell receptor beta chain was documented in a study of blood T cell repertoires in COVID-19. Study in general: COVID-19 samples from acute and convalescent phases originated in the United States, Italy and Spain. T cells, B-cell-depleted T cells, or PBMCs supplied cDNA or gDNA.

Authors' methods: Estimates of nucleated cell counts were drawn from the amplification of reference gene primers. TCRdb keeps only in-frame clones here, not all; method: immunoSEQ multiplex PCR. The V and J calls and the clone size are those of that table, but D and trimming were determined from the DNA. The sample records roughly 80,000 clones, over 75% being singletons. CDR3 length: 15 residues. From germline, CDR1 is ENHRY and CDR2 SYGVKD. The V gene lost 8 bases and the J gene lost 0 bases, with 14 bases spanning the gap. The sample consisted of peripheral blood. The J gene is TRBJ1-5, the V gene TRBV10-3, with a possible D match to TRBD1 (5 bases). The TCR was taken from a man older than 75 with acute or convalescent COVID-19. CDR3 residues: CAIGPGPYSNQPQHF. Written as DNA, the CDR3 is TGTGCCATCGGTCCAGGGCCCTATAGCAATCAGCCCCAGCATTTT.